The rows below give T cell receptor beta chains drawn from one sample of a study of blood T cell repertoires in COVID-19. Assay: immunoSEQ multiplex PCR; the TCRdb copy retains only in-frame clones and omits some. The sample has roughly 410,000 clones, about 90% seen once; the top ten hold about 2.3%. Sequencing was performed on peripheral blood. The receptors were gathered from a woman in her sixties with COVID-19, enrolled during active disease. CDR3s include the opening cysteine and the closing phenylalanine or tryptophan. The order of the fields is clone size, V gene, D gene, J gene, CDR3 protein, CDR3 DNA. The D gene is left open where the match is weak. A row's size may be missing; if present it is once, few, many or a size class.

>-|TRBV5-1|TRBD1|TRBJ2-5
CASSLARYRGIEETQYF
TGCGCCAGCAGCTTGGCGAGATACAGGGGAATCGAAGAGACCCAGTACTTC
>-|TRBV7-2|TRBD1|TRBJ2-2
CASSSIDRVDTGELFF
TGTGCCAGCAGCTCCATCGACAGGGTGGACACCGGGGAGCTGTTTTTT
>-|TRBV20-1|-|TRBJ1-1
CSASHPGHPNTEAFF
TGCAGTGCTAGTCACCCAGGACACCCGAACACTGAAGCTTTCTTT
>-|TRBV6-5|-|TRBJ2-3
CASSSSGFTDTQYF
TGTGCCAGCAGTTCGAGCGGGTTCACAGATACGCAGTATTTT
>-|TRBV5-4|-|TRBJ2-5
CASSIGQQETQYF
TGTGCCAGCAGCATAGGACAGCAAGAGACCCAGTACTTC
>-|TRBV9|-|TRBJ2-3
CASSASLSTDTQYF
TGTGCCAGCAGCGCCTCCCTAAGCACAGATACGCAGTATTTT
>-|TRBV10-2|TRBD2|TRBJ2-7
CASRNHGTSGGAYEQYF
TGCGCCAGCAGGAACCACGGGACTAGCGGGGGCGCCTACGAGCAGTACTTC
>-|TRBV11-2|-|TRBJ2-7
CASSLVSGGYEQYF
TGTGCCAGCAGCTTAGTTTCCGGGGGCTACGAGCAGTACTTC
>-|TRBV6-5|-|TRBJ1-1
CASSQIRGTEAFF
TGTGCCAGCAGCCAGATCAGGGGCACTGAAGCTTTCTTT
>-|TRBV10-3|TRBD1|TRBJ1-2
CAISESGQGASNYGYTF
TGTGCCATCAGTGAGTCTGGACAGGGGGCATCGAACTATGGCTACACCTTC
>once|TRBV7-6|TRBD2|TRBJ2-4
CASSLGDSSGGPLQYF
TGTGCCAGCAGCTTAGGGGATTCTAGCGGGGGGCCCCTTCAGTACTTC
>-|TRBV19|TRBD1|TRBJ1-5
CASSTPGQGSQPQHF
TGTGCCAGTAGCACCCCGGGACAGGGGAGTCAGCCCCAGCATTTT
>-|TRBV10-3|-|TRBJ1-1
CAISESGGANTEAFF
TGTGCCATCAGTGAGTCCGGAGGGGCGAACACTGAAGCTTTCTTT
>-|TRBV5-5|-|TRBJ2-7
CASSLAPGNYEQYF
TGTGCCAGCAGCTTGGCGCCGGGGAACTACGAGCAGTACTTC
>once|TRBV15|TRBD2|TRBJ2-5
CATSHGGREETQYF
TGTGCCACCAGCCACGGAGGGCGGGAGGAGACCCAGTACTTC
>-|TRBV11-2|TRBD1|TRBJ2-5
CASSFEWDSQETQYF
TGTGCCAGCAGCTTCGAATGGGACAGCCAAGAGACCCAGTACTTC
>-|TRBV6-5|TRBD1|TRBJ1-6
CASRDRDNSPLHF
TGTGCCAGCAGGGACAGGGACAATTCACCCCTCCACTTT
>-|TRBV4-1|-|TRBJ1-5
CASSPQVARDNQPQHF
TGCGCCAGCAGCCCTCAGGTGGCCAGGGACAATCAGCCCCAGCATTTT
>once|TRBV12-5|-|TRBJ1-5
CASGEGNQPQHF
TGTGCTAGTGGGGAGGGCAATCAGCCCCAGCATTTT
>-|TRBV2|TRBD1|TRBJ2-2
CASSIRGPYTGELFF
TGTGCCAGCAGTATAAGGGGGCCTTACACCGGGGAGCTGTTTTTT
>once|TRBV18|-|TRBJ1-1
CASSPRDTYTEAFF
TGTGCCAGCTCCCCGAGGGATACCTACACTGAAGCTTTCTTT
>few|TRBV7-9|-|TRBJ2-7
CASGRESYEQYF
TGTGCCAGCGGCCGGGAGTCCTACGAGCAGTACTTC
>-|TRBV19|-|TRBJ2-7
CASGTGPHPSYEQYF
TGTGCCAGTGGAACAGGTCCACACCCCTCCTACGAGCAGTACTTC
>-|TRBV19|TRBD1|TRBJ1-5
CASSISGTGYQPQHF
TGTGCCAGTAGTATATCCGGGACAGGCTATCAGCCCCAGCATTTT
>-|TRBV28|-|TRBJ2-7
CASSSTWGGAPDEQYF
TGTGCCAGCAGCTCCACTTGGGGGGGGGCCCCGGACGAGCAGTACTTC
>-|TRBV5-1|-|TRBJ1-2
CASSRTAYGYTF
TGCGCCAGCAGCCGGACAGCCTATGGCTACACCTTC
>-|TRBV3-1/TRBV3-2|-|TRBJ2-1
CASSKSLSYNEQFF
TGTGCCAGCAGCAAATCCCTCTCCTACAATGAGCAGTTCTTC
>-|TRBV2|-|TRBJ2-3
CASSQGQPTDTQYF
TGTGCCAGCAGTCAAGGACAGCCCACAGATACGCAGTATTTT
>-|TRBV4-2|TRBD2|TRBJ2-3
CASSLGTSGTDTQYF
TGTGCCAGCAGCCTCGGGACTAGCGGCACAGATACGCAGTATTTT
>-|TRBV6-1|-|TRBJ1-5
CASSEARLRGNQPQHF
TGTGCCAGCAGTGAAGCCAGACTGAGGGGCAATCAGCCCCAGCATTTT
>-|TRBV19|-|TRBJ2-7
CASSIVGYSYEQYF
TGTGCCAGTAGTATAGTGGGCTATTCCTACGAGCAGTACTTC